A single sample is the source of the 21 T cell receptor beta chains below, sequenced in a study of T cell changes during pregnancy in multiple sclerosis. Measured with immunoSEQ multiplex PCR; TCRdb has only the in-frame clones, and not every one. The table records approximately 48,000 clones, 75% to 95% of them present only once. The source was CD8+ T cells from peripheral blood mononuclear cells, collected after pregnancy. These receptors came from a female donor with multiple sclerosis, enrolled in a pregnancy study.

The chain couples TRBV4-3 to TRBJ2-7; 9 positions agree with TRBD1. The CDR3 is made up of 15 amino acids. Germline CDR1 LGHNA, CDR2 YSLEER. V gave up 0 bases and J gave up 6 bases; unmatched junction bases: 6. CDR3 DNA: TGCGCCAGCAGCCAAGATGTAGGACAGGGGACCGAGCAGTACTTC. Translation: CASSQDVGQGTEQYF.

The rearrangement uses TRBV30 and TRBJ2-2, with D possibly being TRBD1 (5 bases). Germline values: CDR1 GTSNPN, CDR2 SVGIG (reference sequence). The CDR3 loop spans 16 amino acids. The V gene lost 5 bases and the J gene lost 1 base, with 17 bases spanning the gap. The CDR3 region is CAWRNPGIRNTGELFF. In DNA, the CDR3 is TGTGCCTGGCGTAACCCAGGGATTAGGAACACCGGGGAGCTGTTTTTT.

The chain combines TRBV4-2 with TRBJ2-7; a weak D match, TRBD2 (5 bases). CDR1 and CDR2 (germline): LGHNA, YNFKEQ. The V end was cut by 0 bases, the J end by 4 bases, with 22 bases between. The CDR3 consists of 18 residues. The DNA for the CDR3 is TGTGCCAGCAGCCAAGATCGGACGAGAGCTGGACTCGTGTACGAGCAGTACTTC. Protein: CASSQDRTRAGLVYEQYF.

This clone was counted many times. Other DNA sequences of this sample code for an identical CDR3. CDR3 region: CASSPGGGKGYEQYF. In nucleotides, the CDR3 is TGTGCCAGCAGTCCCGGGGGGGGTAAGGGCTACGAGCAGTACTTC. The chain is built from TRBV4-2 and TRBJ2-7, with 8 bases fitting TRBD2. V shed 6 bases, J shed 3 bases, and the junction held 10 bases outside the gene matches. The CDR3 is 15 residues long. Germline V lookup: CDR1 LGHNA, CDR2 YNFKEQ.

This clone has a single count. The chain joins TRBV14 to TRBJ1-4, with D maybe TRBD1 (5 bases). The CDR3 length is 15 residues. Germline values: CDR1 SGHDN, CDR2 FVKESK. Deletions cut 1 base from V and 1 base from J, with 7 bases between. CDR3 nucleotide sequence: TGTGCCAGCAGCCAAGGGGGGGTAACTAATGAAAAACTGTTTTTT. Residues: CASSQGGVTNEKLFF.

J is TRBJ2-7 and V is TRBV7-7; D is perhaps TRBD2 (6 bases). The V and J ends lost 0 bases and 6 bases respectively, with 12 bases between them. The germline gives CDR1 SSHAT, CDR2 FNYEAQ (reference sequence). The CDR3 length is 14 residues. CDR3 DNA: TGTGCCAGCAGCTTAGCCGGAGGGGTGGGCGAGCAGTACTTC. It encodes CASSLAGGVGEQYF.

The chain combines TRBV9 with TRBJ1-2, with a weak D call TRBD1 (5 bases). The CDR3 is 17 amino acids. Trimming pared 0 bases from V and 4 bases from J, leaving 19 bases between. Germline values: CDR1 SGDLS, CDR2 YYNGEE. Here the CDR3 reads CASSVDGAPGGLYGYTF. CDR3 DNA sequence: TGTGCCAGCAGCGTAGACGGGGCCCCGGGAGGCCTCTATGGCTACACCTTC.

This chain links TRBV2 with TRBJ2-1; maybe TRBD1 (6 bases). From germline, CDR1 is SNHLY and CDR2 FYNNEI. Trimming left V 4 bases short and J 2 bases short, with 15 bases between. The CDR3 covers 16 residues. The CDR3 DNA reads TGTGCCAGCAGTGTGGCCTCACAGGGACCCTACAATGAGCAGTTCTTC. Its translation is CASSVASQGPYNEQFF.

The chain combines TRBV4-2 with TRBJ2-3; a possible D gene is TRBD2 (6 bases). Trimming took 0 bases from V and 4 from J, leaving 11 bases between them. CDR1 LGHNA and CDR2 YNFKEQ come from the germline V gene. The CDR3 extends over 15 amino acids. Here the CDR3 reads CASSQERGGADTQYF. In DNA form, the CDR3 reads TGTGCCAGCAGCCAAGAAAGGGGCGGGGCAGATACGCAGTATTTT.

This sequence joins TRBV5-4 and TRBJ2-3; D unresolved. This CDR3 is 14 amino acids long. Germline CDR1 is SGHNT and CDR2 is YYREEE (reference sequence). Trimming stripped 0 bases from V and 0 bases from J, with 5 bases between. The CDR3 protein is CASSLVTSTDTQYF. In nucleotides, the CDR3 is TGTGCCAGCAGCTTGGTAACTAGCACAGATACGCAGTATTTT.

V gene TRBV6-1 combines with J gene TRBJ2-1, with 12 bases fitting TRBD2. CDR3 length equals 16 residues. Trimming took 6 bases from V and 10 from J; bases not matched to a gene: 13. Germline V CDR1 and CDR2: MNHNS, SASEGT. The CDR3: CASRERGTSGSQEQFF. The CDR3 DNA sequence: TGTGCCAGCAGAGAAAGGGGGACTAGCGGGTCCCAGGAGCAGTTCTTC.

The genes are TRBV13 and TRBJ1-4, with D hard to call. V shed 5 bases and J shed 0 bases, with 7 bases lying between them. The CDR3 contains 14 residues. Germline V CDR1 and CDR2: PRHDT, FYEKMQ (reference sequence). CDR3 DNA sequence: TGTGCCAGCAGCGAAAGAGCAACTAATGAAAAACTGTTTTTT. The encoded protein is CASSERATNEKLFF.

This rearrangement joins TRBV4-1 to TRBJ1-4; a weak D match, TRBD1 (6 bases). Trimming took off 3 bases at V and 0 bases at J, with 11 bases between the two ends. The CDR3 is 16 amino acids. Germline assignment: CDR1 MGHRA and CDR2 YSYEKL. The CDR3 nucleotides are TGCGCCAGCAGCCAGGAAACAGGGTCAACTAATGAAAAACTGTTTTTT. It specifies CASSQETGSTNEKLFF.

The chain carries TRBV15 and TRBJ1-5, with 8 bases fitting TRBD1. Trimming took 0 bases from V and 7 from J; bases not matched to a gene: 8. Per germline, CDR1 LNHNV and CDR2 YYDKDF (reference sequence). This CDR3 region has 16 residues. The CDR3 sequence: CATSRDFRQGWQPQHF. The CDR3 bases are TGTGCCACCAGCAGAGATTTTCGACAGGGGTGGCAGCCCCAGCATTTT.

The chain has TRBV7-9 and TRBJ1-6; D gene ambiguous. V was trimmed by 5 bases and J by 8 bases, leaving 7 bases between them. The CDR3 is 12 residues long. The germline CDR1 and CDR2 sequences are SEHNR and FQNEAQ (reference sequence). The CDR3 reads CASSPGYSPLHF. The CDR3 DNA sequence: TGTGCCAGCAGCCCGGGGTATTCACCCCTCCACTTT.

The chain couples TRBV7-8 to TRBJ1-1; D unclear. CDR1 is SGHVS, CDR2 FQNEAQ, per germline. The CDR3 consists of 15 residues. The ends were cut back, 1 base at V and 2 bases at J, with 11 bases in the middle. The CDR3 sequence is CASSLDPDSNTEAFF. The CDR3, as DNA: TGTGCCAGCAGCTTAGATCCAGATTCAAACACTGAAGCTTTCTTT.

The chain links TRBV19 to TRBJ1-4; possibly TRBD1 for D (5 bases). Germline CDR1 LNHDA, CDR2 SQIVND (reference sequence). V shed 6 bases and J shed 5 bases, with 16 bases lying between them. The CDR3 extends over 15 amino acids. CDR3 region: CASSIIRDSNEKLFF. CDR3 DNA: TGTGCCAGTAGCATAATCCGGGACTCAAATGAAAAACTGTTTTTT.

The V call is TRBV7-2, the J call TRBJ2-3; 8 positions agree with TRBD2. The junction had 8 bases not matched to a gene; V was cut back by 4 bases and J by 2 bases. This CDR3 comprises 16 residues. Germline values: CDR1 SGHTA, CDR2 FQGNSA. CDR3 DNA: TGTGCCAGCAGCTCACCGGGGGGGTCTTACACAGATACGCAGTATTTT. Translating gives CASSSPGGSYTDTQYF.

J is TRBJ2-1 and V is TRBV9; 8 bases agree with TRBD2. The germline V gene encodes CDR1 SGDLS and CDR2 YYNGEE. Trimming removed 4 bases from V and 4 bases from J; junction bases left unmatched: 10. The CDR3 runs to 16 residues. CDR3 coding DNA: TGTGCCAGCAGCTCTCGAGGTAGCGGGATATACAATGAGCAGTTCTTC. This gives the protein CASSSRGSGIYNEQFF.

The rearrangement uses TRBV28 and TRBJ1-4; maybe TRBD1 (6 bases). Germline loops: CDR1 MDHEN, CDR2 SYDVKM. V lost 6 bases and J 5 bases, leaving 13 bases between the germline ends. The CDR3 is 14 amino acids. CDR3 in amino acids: CASSRTVGNEKLFF. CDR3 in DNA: TGTGCCAGCAGCCGGACAGTCGGGAATGAAAAACTGTTTTTT. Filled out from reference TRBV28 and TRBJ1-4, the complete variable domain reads DVKVTQSSRYLVKRTGEKVFLECVQDMDHENMFWYRQDPGLGLRLIYFSYDVKMKEKGDIPEGYSVSREKKERFSLILESASTNQTSMYLCASSRTVGNEKLFFGSGTQLSVL.

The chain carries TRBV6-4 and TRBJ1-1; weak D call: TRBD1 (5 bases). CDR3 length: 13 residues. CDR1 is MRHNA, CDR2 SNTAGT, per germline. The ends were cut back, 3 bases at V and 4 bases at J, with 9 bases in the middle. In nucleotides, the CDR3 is TGTGCCAGCAGTGAATCAGGGCGCACTGAAGCTTTCTTT. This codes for CASSESGRTEAFF.